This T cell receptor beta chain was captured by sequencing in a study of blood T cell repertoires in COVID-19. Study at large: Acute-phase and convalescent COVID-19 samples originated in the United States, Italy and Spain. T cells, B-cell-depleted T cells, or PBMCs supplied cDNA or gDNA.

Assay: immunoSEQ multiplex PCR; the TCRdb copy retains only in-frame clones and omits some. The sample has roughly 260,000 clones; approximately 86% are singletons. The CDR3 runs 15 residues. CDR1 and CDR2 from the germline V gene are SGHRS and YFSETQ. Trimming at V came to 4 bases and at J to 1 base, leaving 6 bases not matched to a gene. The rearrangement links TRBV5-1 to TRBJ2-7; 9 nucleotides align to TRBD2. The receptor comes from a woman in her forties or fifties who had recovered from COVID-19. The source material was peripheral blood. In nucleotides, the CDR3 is TGCGCCAGCAGCAGAGAGACTAGCGGTTCCTACGAGCAGTACTTC. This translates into CASSRETSGSYEQYF. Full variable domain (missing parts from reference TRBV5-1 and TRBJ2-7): KAGVTQTPRYLIKTRGQQVTLSCSPISGHRSVSWYQQTPGQGLQFLFEYFSETQRNKGNFPGRFSGRQFSNSRSEMNVSTLELGDSALYLCASSRETSGSYEQYFGPGTRLTVT.